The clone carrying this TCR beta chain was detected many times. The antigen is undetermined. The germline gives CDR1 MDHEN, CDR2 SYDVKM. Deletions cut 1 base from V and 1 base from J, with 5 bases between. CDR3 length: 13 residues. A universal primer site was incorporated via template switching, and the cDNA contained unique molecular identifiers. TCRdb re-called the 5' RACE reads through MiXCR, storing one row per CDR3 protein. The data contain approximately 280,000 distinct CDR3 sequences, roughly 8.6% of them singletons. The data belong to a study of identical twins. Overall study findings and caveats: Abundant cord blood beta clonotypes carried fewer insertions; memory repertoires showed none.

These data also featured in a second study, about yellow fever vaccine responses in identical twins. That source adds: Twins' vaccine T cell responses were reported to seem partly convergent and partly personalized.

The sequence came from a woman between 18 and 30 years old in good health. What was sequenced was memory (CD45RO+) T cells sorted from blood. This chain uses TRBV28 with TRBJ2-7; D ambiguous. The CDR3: CASSLSTSYEQYF. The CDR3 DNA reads TGTGCCAGCAGTTTATCCACGTCCTACGAGCAGTACTTC.